This T cell receptor beta chain is drawn from a study of T cells in localized non-small cell lung cancer. Study-level points and caveats: Higher adjacent-lung clonality was associated with shorter survival. Sequencing was limited to one tumor region, leaving the possibility of heterogeneity open. In adjacent lung, a median around 55 of the top 100 tumor clones were found.

The assay was immunoSEQ multiplex PCR, and TCRdb's table has in-frame clones only and misses some. The table shows about 5,200 clones, with 30% to 40% occurring only once. Trimming cost V 0 bases and J 9 bases, with 18 bases left between them. Germline assignment: CDR1 SGHNT and CDR2 YENEEA. CDR3 length equals 15 residues. Details on this clone: Its antigen is still unknown.

The V call is TRBV11-3, the J call TRBJ2-7; D may be TRBD1 (5 bases). The receptor comes from a female donor over 55 with stage I lung adenocarcinoma. The sequencing here drew on lung tumor tissue, taken before any cancer treatment. The CDR3 nucleotides are TGTGCCAGCAGCTTAGACAGGGTCGTTTTGGGGTTGCAGTACTTC. Its translation: CASSLDRVVLGLQYF.